The subject of this entry is one TCR beta chain. Its antigen is still unknown. This sample is part of a study of cytomegalovirus exposure and HLA in healthy donors. Study summary: As an earlier analysis found, about 190 million T cells yielded around 110 million unique TCR beta sequences. Study results and limitations: TCR beta V- and J-gene trimming was later associated with a missense DCLRE1C variant. Presence/absence analyses assumed roughly uniform sequencing depth across donors.

PCR involved 60 Vbeta and 13 Jbeta primers. TCRdb's table, derived via immunoSEQ multiplex PCR, lists solely in-frame clones and lacks some. The data hold about 120,000 clones, with 70% to 75% observed a single time. Germline lookup yields CDR1 SNHLY and CDR2 FYNNEI. This CDR3 spans 18 amino acids. Germline trimming cut 6 bases from V and 1 base from J; bases unmatched to any gene: 11. The clonotype originates from a woman between 18 and 29 years old in good health and CMV-seronegative. V gene TRBV2 combines with J gene TRBJ2-2; TRBD2 aligns across 10 bases. The sample was PBMCs. Written as DNA, the CDR3 is TGTGCCAGCAGCTACGTCCCCCCTAGCGGGGGGAACACCGGGGAGCTGTTTTTT. This codes for CASSYVPPSGGNTGELFF.